The 18 T cell receptor beta chains in this list originate from one sample, sequenced in a study of cytomegalovirus exposure and HLA in healthy donors (dated by TCRdb to the late 2010s). Library preparation used the immunoSEQ multiplex PCR assay. A mixture of 60 forward primers for TCR Vbeta segments and 13 reverse primers for TCR Jbeta segments was used in the multiplex PCR. TCRdb provides this immuneACCESS table in a form limited to in-frame rearrangements. Some clones are lacking; in checked studies, under half of them reflect an unresolved V gene, and why the rest are absent is not known. This sample gives more than 85,000 clones in total; more than 75% of them show up just once. The ten largest clonotypes hold approximately 3.6% of the sample. What was sequenced was PBMCs. These receptors were obtained from a woman between 45 and 60 years old in good health and CMV-seropositive.

This chain connects TRBV27 to TRBJ1-2; no firm D call. CDR1 MNHEY and CDR2 SMNVEV come from the germline V gene (reference sequence). The V gene lost 0 bases and the J gene lost 1 base, with 15 bases spanning the gap. The CDR3 extends over 17 amino acids. The CDR3 region is CASSLSNLADDNYGYTF. CDR3 nucleotides: TGTGCCAGCAGTTTATCGAACCTCGCGGATGATAACTATGGCTACACCTTC.

The V gene is TRBV6-4, the J gene TRBJ2-1; D perhaps matches TRBD2 (6 bases). CDR3 size: 14 residues. The germline V and J ends were trimmed by 3 bases and 6 bases, with 12 bases remaining between them. The germline V gene has CDR1 MRHNA and CDR2 SNTAGT. This chain's CDR3 is CASSEEGGINEQFF. In DNA, the CDR3 is TGTGCCAGCAGTGAGGAGGGAGGAATCAATGAGCAGTTCTTC.

This chain links TRBV9 with TRBJ2-1; 7 nucleotides agree with TRBD2. This CDR3 comprises 15 residues. Looked up from germline, CDR1 is SGDLS and CDR2 is YYNGEE. J gave up 7 bases and V 0 bases, and 7 bases lay outside the gene matches. CDR3 bases: TGTGCCAGCAGCGTAGGCGGGAGAGAGGGTAATGAGCAGTTCTTC. It is translated as CASSVGGREGNEQFF.

This clone was detected only a few times. Here the CDR3 DNA reads TGTGCCAGCAGCGCCACACTATCTAGTGTGGGTCAGTTCTTC. It is translated as CASSATLSSVGQFF. V usage is TRBV2 and J usage is TRBJ2-1; D gene ambiguous. The CDR3 has 14 amino acids. With 6 bases removed from V and 13 bases from J, the gap between germline ends came to 22 bases. Germline V gives CDR1 SNHLY, CDR2 FYNNEI.

This rearrangement joins TRBV9 to TRBJ2-3; possibly TRBD2 for D (5 bases). From germline, CDR1 is SGDLS and CDR2 YYNGEE. This CDR3 has 17 residues. V was trimmed by 2 bases and J by 0 bases, leaving 16 bases between them. Here the CDR3 DNA reads TGTGCCAGCAGCGTGGGAAGCGGAGGTCCTAGCACAGATACGCAGTATTTT. Translated: CASSVGSGGPSTDTQYF. Drawing the rest from reference TRBV9 and TRBJ2-3, the complete variable domain is DSGVTQTPKHLITATGQRVTLRCSPRSGDLSVYWYQQSLDQGLQFLIQYYNGEERAKGNILERFSAQQFPDLHSELNLSSLELGDSALYFCASSVGSGGPSTDTQYFGPGTRLTVL.

CDR3: CAWSSQGSIQYF. CDR3 in DNA: TGTGCCTGGAGTTCACAGGGGAGCATTCAGTACTTC. This sequence joins TRBV30 and TRBJ2-4, with 7 nucleotides matching TRBD1. The junction had 4 bases not matched to a gene; V was cut back by 2 bases and J by 9 bases. The CDR3 spans 12 residues. CDR1 is GTSNPN, CDR2 SVGIG, per germline (reference sequence).

This chain connects TRBV4-1 to TRBJ2-1; D remains unclear. Germline CDR1 MGHRA, CDR2 YSYEKL. The CDR3 spans 15 residues. The ends were cut back, 1 base at V and 1 base at J, with 8 bases in the middle. CDR3 loop: CASSQGEASYNEQFF. The CDR3 nucleotides are TGCGCCAGCAGCCAAGGAGAGGCGTCCTACAATGAGCAGTTCTTC.

The V gene is TRBV19, the J gene TRBJ2-3; 9 positions agree with TRBD1. Germline V gene data show CDR1 as LNHDA and CDR2 as SQIVND (reference sequence). V dropped 4 bases and J dropped 5; count of bases not matched to a gene: 7. CDR3 length: 15 amino acids. In nucleotides, the CDR3 is TGTGCCAGTAGTACGGGACAGGGAAAAGTAGATACGCAGTATTTT. It translates to CASSTGQGKVDTQYF. Filled out from reference TRBV19 and TRBJ2-3, the complete variable domain reads DGGITQSPKYLFRKEGQNVTLSCEQNLNHDAMYWYRQDPGQGLRLIYYSQIVNDFQKGDIAEGYSVSREKKESFPLTVTSAQKNPTAFYLCASSTGQGKVDTQYFGPGTRLTVL.

The sample holds one count of this clone. The chain is built from TRBV5-5 and TRBJ1-1; D unresolved. The CDR3 is made up of 14 amino acids. Germline V gives CDR1 SGHKS, CDR2 YYEKEE (reference sequence). Trimming pared 3 bases from V and 0 bases from J, leaving 9 bases between. The CDR3 sequence: CASSSPVVNTEAFF. For the CDR3, the DNA is TGTGCCAGCAGCTCTCCGGTCGTGAACACTGAAGCTTTCTTT.

This clone was recorded only once. This chain connects TRBV7-9 to TRBJ2-1, with TRBD1 matching over 9 bases. Per the germline V gene, CDR1 is SEHNR and CDR2 is FQNEAQ (reference sequence). This CDR3 has 12 amino acids. The CDR3 spells CASTGGGNEQFF. CDR3 in DNA: TGTGCATCGACAGGGGGGGGCAATGAGCAGTTCTTC.

V gene TRBV29-1 combines with J gene TRBJ2-7, with 11 bases that match TRBD1. Per the germline V gene, CDR1 is SQVTM and CDR2 is ANQGSEA. The V gene end was trimmed by 7 bases and the J gene end by 3 bases; junction bases not matched to a gene: 8. The CDR3 loop spans 14 amino acids. CDR3 nucleotides: TGCAGCGCCACACTCGGGACAGGGGGCTACGAGCAGTACTTC. Translated: CSATLGTGGYEQYF.

The J gene is TRBJ2-1, the V gene TRBV5-4; D not resolved. The germline V gene encodes CDR1 SGHNT and CDR2 YYREEE (reference sequence). The V and J ends lost 4 bases and 4 bases respectively, with 12 bases between them. The CDR3 contains 14 residues. CDR3 region: CASSPTFTYNEQFF. DNA for the CDR3: TGTGCCAGCAGCCCTACCTTCACTTACAATGAGCAGTTCTTC.

The chain is built from TRBV7-9 and TRBJ2-4, with D perhaps TRBD2 (6 bases). Between the trimmed V and J ends, which lost 10 bases and 4 bases, there was a span of 14 bases. The CDR3 totals 13 residues. The germline gives CDR1 SEHNR, CDR2 FQNEAQ (reference sequence). CDR3 loop: CATLPGDKNIQYF. CDR3 in DNA: TGTGCCACCCTCCCGGGAGATAAAAACATTCAGTACTTC.

The chain uses TRBV5-1 and TRBJ1-1, with 9 bases lining up with TRBD1. Trimming took 3 bases from V and 6 from J; bases not matched to a gene: 6. CDR1 and CDR2 from the germline V gene are SGHRS and YFSETQ. This CDR3 region has 14 residues. The CDR3 region has the DNA TGCGCCAGCAGCTCCACAGGGGGCGTCGCTGAAGCTTTCTTT. Its protein product is CASSSTGGVAEAFF.

J is TRBJ2-2 and V is TRBV11-3; unclear D gene. The germline gives CDR1 SGHNT, CDR2 YENEEA. Between the trimmed V and J ends, which lost 0 bases and 2 bases, there was a span of 16 bases. This CDR3 is built from 18 residues. CDR3 protein: CASSLDLGPSSNTGELFF. The CDR3 DNA reads as TGTGCCAGCAGCTTAGATCTGGGCCCCAGTTCAAACACCGGGGAGCTGTTTTTT.

The gene calls are TRBV7-9 and TRBJ2-5; TRBD2 matches at 13 bases. This CDR3 spans 16 amino acids. Germline V gene sequence: CDR1 SEHNR, CDR2 FQNEAQ (reference sequence). With 6 bases clipped from V and 2 bases from J, the junction kept 6 bases outside the gene matches. CDR3 amino acids: CASRSLAGGSQETQYF. CDR3 in DNA: TGTGCCAGCAGGTCACTAGCGGGAGGGAGTCAAGAGACCCAGTACTTC.

Note on this clone: One end of the junction does not line up with germline, which may come from a read error. The V gene is TRBV7-9, the J gene TRBJ2-7; 8 positions agree with TRBD2. The CDR3 length is 11 residues. Germline assignment: CDR1 SEHNR and CDR2 FQNEAQ (reference sequence). In DNA form, the CDR3 reads TGTTCCAGCAGCTCTAGCGGGGAGCAGTACTTC. It translates to CSSSSSGEQYF.

V and J are TRBV27 and TRBJ2-7, with D unresolved. The germline V gene encodes CDR1 MNHEY and CDR2 SMNVEV (reference sequence). CDR3 size: 13 residues. V was trimmed by 3 bases and J by 0 bases, leaving 6 bases between them. CDR3 bases: TGTGCCAGCAGTTTCTCAGTCTCCTACGAGCAGTACTTC. It codes for CASSFSVSYEQYF.